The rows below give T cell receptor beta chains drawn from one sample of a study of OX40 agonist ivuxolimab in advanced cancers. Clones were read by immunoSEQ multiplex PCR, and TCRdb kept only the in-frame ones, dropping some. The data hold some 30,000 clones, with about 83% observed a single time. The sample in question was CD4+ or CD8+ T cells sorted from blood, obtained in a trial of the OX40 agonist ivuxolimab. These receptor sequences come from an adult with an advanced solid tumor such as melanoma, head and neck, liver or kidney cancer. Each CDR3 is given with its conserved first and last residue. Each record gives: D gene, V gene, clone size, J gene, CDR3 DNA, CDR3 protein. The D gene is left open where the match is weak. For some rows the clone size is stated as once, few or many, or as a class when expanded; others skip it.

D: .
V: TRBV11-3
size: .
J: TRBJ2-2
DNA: TGTGCCAGCAGCTCTAACAGGGATCCCGGGGAGCTGTTTTTT
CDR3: CASSSNRDPGELFF

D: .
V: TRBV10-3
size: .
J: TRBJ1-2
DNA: TGTGCCATCAGTGAGGCGTGGGGGGTGGGCTACACCTTC
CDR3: CAISEAWGVGYTF

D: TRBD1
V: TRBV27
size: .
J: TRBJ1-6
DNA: TGTGCCAGCAGTTTAACCGACAGGGGGCGCATCTCACCCCTCCACTTT
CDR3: CASSLTDRGRISPLHF

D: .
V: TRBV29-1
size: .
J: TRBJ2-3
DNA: TGCAGCGTTGTGGGGGTAGGGGTTAGCACAGATACGCAGTATTTT
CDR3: CSVVGVGVSTDTQYF

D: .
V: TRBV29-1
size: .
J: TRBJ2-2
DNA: TGCAGCGTAGCACGATACGGGTCTTTGAACACCGGGGAGCTGTTTTTT
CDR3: CSVARYGSLNTGELFF

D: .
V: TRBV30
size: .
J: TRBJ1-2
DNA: TGTGCCTGGAGTAAGGTGTCCGATTCCTATGGCTACACCTTC
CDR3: CAWSKVSDSYGYTF

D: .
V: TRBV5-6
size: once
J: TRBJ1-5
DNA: TGTGCCAGCAGCTTGTTTACCGGGAATCAGCCCCAGCATTTT
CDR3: CASSLFTGNQPQHF

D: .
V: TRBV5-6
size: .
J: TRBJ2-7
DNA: TGTGCCAGCAGCTTGGGACAGGTCTACGAGCAGTACTTC
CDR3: CASSLGQVYEQYF

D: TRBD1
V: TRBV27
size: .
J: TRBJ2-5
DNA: TGTGCCAGCTTAGACAGGGACGAGACCCAGTACTTC
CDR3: CASLDRDETQYF

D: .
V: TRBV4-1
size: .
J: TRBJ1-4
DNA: TGCGCCAGCAGCCAACAAGTGCAGGGGCTCGATGAAAAACTGTTTTTT
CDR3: CASSQQVQGLDEKLFF

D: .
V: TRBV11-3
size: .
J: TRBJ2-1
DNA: TGTGCCAGCAGCGAGCCCTTTCGGGAGCAGTTCTTC
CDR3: CASSEPFREQFF

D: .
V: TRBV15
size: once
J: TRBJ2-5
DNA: TGTGCCACCAGCAGACAATTGGGGTTAGAGACCCAGTACTTC
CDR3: CATSRQLGLETQYF

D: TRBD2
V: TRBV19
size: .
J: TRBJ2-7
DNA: TGTGCCAGCCAAAGCGGGAGAGAGTCCTACGAGCAGTACTTC
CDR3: CASQSGRESYEQYF

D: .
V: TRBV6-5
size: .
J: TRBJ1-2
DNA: TGTGCCAGCAGTAACCACAGCTATGGCTACACCTTC
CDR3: CASSNHSYGYTF

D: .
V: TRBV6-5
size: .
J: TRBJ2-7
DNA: TGTGCCAGCAGTTACTCGACCACGAAGGTCTCCTACGAGCAGTACTTC
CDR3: CASSYSTTKVSYEQYF

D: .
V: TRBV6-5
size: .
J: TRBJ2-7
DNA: TGTGCCAGCAGTCCGTCGGGAAATTTCCCCGACGAGCAGTACTTC
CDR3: CASSPSGNFPDEQYF

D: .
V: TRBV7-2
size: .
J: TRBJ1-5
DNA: TGTGCCAGTGAGGGGCAAGATAGCAATCAGCCCCAGCATTTT
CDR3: CASEGQDSNQPQHF

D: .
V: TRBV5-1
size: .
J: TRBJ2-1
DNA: TGCGCCAGCATAAGGGAAGGGTACAATGAGCAGTTCTTC
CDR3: CASIREGYNEQFF

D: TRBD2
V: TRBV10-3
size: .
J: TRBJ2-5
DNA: TGTGCCATCAGTGATGGGACTAGCCCAGAGACCCAGTACTTC
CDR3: CAISDGTSPETQYF

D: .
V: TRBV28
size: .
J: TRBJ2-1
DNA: TGTGCCAGCAGTTTAACAGCGGTAAATGAGCAGTTCTTC
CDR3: CASSLTAVNEQFF

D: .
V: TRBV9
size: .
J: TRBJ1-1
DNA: TGTGCCAGCAGCGGCACCGGGACCAACACTGAAGCTTTCTTT
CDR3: CASSGTGTNTEAFF

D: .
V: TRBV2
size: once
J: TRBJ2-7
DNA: TGCGCCAGCACTTACAGGGCTCCCTACGAGCAGTACTTC
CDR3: CASTYRAPYEQYF

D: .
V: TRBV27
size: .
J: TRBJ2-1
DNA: TGTGCCAGCAGTTCACATAGGCTCCACTACAATGAGCAGTTCTTC
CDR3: CASSSHRLHYNEQFF

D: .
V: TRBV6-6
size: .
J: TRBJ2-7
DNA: TGTGCCAGCAGTCCCGTGGGGGACGAGCAGTACTTC
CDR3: CASSPVGDEQYF

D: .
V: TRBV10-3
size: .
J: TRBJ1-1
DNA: TGTGCCATCAGTGAGTCGGAGAATGAAGCTTTCTTT
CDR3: CAISESENEAFF

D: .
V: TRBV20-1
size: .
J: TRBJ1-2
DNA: TGCAGTGCTGCCGAGCGCTATGGCTACACCTTC
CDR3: CSAAERYGYTF

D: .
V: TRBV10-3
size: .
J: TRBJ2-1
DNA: TGTGCCATCAGTGGGGAGGTCCTCCGTTACAATGAGCAGTTCTTC
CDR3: CAISGEVLRYNEQFF

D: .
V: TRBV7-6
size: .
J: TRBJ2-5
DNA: TGTGCCAGCAGCCATACAACAGGGATTGGGTCAGAGACCCAGTACTTC
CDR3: CASSHTTGIGSETQYF

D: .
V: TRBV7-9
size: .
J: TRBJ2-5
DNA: TGTGCCAGCAGCTTAGGCAGCCAAGAGACCCAGTACTTC
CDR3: CASSLGSQETQYF

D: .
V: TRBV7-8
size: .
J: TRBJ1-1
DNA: TGTGCCAGCAGCTTTGACCATCCGACTTTAGACTCTGAAGCTTTCTTT
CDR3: CASSFDHPTLDSEAFF

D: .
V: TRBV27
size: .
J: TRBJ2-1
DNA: TGTGCCAGCAGTTCTCGAGTAAGCTACAATGAGCAGTTCTTC
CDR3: CASSSRVSYNEQFF

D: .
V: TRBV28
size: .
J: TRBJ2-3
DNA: TGTGCCAGCAGTTTATTGGAGGAGACAGATACGCAGTATTTT
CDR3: CASSLLEETDTQYF

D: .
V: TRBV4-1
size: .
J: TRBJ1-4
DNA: TGCGCCAGCAGCCAAGCGGCCCGGGACGGTAATGAAAAACTGTTTTTT
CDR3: CASSQAARDGNEKLFF

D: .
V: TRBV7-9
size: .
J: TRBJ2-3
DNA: TGTGCCAGCAGCTTCCCCCTTGAGGATACGCAGTATTTT
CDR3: CASSFPLEDTQYF

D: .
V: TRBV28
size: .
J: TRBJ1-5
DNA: TGTGCCAGCAGCCAGGTTCGCTATAGCAATCAGCCCCAGCATTTT
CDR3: CASSQVRYSNQPQHF

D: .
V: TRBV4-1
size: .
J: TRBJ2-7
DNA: TGCGCCAGCAGCCAAGATATGGCTCCAGGCTACGAGCAGTACTTC
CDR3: CASSQDMAPGYEQYF

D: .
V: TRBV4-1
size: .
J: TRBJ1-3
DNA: TGCGCCAGCAGCCAAGATCTGACAACTGGAAACACCATATATTTT
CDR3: CASSQDLTTGNTIYF

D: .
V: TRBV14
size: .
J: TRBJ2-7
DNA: TGTGCCAGCAGCCCCCGGGGCAGGATATCCTCCTACGAGCAGTACTTC
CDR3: CASSPRGRISSYEQYF

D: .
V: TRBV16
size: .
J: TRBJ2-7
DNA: TGTGCCAGCAGCCATCCCCTTAACGAGCAGTACTTC
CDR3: CASSHPLNEQYF

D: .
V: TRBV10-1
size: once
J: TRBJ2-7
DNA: TGCGCCAGCAGTGAGGGGTACGAGCAGTACTTC
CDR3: CASSEGYEQYF

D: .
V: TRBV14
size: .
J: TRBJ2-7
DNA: TGTGCCAGCAGCCCTATTGGGACCGCCTACGAGCAGTACTTC
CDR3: CASSPIGTAYEQYF